This T cell receptor beta chain was profiled in a study of regulatory T cells in long-lasting Graves disease. Concerning this clonotype: Its antigen is still unknown.

Assembly of TCR beta libraries relied on iRepertoire HTBI primers together with Arm-PCR of CDR3 regions. TCRdb independently ran MiXCR on the multiplex PCR reads; one entry per CDR3 protein. The sample lists around 460,000 distinct CDR3 sequences, roughly 15% occurring once. General study results and limits: Sharing of public clonotypes was greater in persistent patients (around 3,000) than in new patients (roughly 880).

Time point: newly diagnosed GD, antithyroid drugs for less than 3 months. Generation of the TCR library employed RNA extracted from PBMCs. Another study also made use of these data, one on T cells in Graves' hyperthyroidism and ophthalmopathy. According to that study: Progression to ophthalmopathy was predicted a median of roughly 6.5 months early.

The sequenced sample was peripheral blood mononuclear cells (PBMCs), obtained at new diagnosis, from a patient treated with antithyroid drugs. This clonotype was obtained from a woman between 50 and 59 years old with Graves disease.

The CDR3 here is CASTTLAGAPNEQFF. The DNA for the CDR3 is TGTGCCAGCACAACCCTAGCGGGAGCCCCTAATGAGCAGTTCTTC. The chain has TRBV11-2 and TRBJ2-1; 10 bases fit TRBD2. Germline V gene lookup returns CDR1 SGHAT and CDR2 FQNNGV. CDR3 length: 15 amino acids. V lost 7 bases to trimming and J lost 7 bases; unmatched junction nucleotides: 10.